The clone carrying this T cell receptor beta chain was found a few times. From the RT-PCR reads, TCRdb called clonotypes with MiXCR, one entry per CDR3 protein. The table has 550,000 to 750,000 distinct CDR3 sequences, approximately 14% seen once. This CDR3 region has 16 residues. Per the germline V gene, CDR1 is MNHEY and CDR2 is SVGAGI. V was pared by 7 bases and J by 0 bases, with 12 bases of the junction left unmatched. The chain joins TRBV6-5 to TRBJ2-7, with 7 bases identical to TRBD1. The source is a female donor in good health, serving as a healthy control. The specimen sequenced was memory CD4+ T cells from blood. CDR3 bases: TGTGCCAGCACCCCCTACGGGACAGTGAGCTCCTACGAGCAGTACTTC. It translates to CASTPYGTVSSYEQYF.